The T cell receptor beta chain described here comes from a study of beta chain features in type 1 diabetes. Study results and limitations: Whether TCRB rearrangement is influenced by HLA type was left unresolved in this analysis.

CDR1 SQVTM and CDR2 ANQGSEA come from the germline V gene. The CDR3 totals 12 residues. V lost 7 bases to trimming and J lost 3 bases, with 12 bases between them. The authors reverse transcribed all of the isolated RNA, so sequencing captured expressed TCRB transcripts. Generated by immunoSEQ multiplex PCR, the TCRdb table keeps only in-frame clones and is missing some. The sample carries hundreds of thousands of clones, around 10% recorded once. This clone was counted between two and nine times. The antigen remains unidentified. On average, the one heparinised blood draw given by each donor was approximately 0.12 L.

The sample consisted of naive CD4+ T cells from blood. The rearrangement uses TRBV29-1 and TRBJ1-2, with TRBD1 as a possible D gene (6 bases). The receptor was isolated from a woman aged 18-29 years in good health. The CDR3 bases are TGCAGCGCGGGGGGCCCGGACTATGGCTACACCTTC. Its protein is CSAGGPDYGYTF.